This T cell receptor (beta chain) derives from a study of shared clonotypes between healthy human individuals. Overall study results and limits: A limitation of the genetic and exposure-history diversity represented arose from few donors. Large sequencing depth failed to make sorted-subset sequencing complete, rarefaction showed.

As to this clone: What it recognizes is unknown.

The CDR3 is made up of 17 amino acids. V was clipped by 4 bases and J by 3 bases, with 21 bases between them. Clones were read by immunoSEQ multiplex PCR, and TCRdb kept only the in-frame ones, dropping some. Among about 2.3 million clones, 85% to 95% were seen once, and the ten largest hold around 0.35%. V is TRBV23-1 and J is TRBJ2-5, with D possibly being TRBD2 (7 bases). TRBV23-1 is an ORF, with its function uncertain. This receptor was taken from a man aged 18 to 30 in good health. Some clones in this sample may be carry-over from other donors' samples. Sample: naive CD4+ T cells from PBMCs. Indicated subset: CD45RA+ positively selected. CDR3 region: CASSPLGGGQIKETQYF. CDR3 DNA: TGCGCCAGCAGTCCCCTGGGAGGGGGGCAGATTAAAGAGACCCAGTACTTC.